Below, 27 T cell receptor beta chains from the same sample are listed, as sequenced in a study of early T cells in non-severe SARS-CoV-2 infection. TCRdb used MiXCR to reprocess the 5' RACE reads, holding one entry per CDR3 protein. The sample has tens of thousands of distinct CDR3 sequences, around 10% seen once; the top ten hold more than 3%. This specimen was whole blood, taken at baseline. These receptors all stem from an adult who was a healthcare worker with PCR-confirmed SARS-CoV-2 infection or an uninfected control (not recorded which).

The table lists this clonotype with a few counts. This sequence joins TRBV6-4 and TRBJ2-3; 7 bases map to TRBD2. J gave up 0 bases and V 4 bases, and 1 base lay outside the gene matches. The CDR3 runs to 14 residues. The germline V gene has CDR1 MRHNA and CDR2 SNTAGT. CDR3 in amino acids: CASSGAGSTDTQYF. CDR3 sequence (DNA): TGTGCCAGCAGTGGAGCGGGGAGCACAGATACGCAGTATTTT.

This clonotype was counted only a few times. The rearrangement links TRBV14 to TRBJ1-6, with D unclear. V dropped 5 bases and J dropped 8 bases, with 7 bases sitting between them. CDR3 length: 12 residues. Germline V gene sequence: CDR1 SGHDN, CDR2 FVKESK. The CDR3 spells CASSGGHSPLHF. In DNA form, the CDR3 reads TGTGCCAGCAGCGGAGGACATTCACCCCTCCACTTT.

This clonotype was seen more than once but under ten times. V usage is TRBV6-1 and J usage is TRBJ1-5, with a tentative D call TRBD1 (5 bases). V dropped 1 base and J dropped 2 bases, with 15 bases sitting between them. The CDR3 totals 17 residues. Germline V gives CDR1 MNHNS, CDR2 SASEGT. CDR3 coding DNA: TGTGCCAGCAGTGAAGTTGCCGGGACGTATGGCAATCAGCCCCAGCATTTT. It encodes CASSEVAGTYGNQPQHF.

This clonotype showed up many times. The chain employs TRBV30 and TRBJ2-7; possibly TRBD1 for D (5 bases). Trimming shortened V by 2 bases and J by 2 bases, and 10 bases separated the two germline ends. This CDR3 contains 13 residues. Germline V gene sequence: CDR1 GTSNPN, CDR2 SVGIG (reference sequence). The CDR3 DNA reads TGTGCCTGGAGTAGAACAGGAACCTACGAGCAGTACTTC. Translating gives CAWSRTGTYEQYF.

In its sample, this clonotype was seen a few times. In nucleotides, the CDR3 is TGTGCTAGTGGTTCTGACAGGTCCCGGGAGACCCAGTACTTC. Translation: CASGSDRSRETQYF. The rearrangement joins TRBV12-5 to TRBJ2-5; tentatively, D is TRBD1 (6 bases). The CDR3 has 14 amino acids. V lost 4 bases, J lost 5 bases, and 14 bases lay in between. Per germline, CDR1 LGHNT and CDR2 FRNRAP.

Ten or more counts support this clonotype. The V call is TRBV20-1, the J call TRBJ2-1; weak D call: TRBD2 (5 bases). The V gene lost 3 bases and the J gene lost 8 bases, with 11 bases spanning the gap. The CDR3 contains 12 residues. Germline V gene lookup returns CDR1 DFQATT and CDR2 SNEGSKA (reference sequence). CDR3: CSASGKIYEQFF. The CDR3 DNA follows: TGCAGTGCTAGCGGGAAGATCTATGAGCAGTTCTTC.

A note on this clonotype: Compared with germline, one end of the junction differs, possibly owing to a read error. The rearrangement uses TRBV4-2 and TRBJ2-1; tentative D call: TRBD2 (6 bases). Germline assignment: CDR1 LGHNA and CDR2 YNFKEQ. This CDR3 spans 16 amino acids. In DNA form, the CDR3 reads TGTGCTAGCAGCCACCGAGGCGGGATCACCTACAATGAGCAGTTCTTC. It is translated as CASSHRGGITYNEQFF.

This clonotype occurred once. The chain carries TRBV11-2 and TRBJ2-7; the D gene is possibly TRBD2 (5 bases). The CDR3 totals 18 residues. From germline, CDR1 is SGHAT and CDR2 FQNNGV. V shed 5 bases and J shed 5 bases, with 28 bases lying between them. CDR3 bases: TGTGCCAGCAGCCCCCCCCCTCCCGTTCGGCTAGCTCGGGACGAGCAGTACTTC. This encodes CASSPPPPVRLARDEQYF.

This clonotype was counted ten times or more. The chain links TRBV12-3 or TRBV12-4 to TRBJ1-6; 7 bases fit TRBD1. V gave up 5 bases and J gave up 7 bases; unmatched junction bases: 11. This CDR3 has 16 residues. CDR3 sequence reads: CASSPFGQAVNSPLHF. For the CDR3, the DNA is TGTGCCAGCAGTCCTTTTGGACAGGCGGTAAATTCACCCCTCCACTTT.

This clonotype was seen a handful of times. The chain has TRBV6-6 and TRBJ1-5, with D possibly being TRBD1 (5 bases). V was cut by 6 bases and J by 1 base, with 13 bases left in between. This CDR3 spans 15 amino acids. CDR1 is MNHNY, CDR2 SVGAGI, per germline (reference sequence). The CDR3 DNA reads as TGTGCCAGCAGGATGCAGGGAGTCAGCAATCAGCCCCAGCATTTT. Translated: CASRMQGVSNQPQHF.

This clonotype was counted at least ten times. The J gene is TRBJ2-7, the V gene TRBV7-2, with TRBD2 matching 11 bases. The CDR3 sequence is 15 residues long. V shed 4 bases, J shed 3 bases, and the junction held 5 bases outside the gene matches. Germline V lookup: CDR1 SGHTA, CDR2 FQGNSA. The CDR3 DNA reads TGTGCCAGCAGCTCACCGGGACTAGCGGACTACGAGCAGTACTTC. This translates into CASSSPGLADYEQYF.

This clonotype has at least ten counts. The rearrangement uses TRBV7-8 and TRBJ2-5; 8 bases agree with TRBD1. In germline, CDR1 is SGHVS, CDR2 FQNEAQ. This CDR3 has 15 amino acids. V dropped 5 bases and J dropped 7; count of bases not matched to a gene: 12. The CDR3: CASSQGQDTRGTQYF. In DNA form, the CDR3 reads TGTGCCAGCAGCCAGGGACAGGACACGCGGGGGACCCAGTACTTC.

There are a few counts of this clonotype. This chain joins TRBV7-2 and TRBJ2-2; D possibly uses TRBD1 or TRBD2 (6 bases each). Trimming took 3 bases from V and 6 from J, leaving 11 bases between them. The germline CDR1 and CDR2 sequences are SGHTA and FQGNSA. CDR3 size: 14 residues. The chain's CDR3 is CASSLQGRSGELFF. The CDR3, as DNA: TGTGCCAGCAGCTTGCAGGGGAGGTCCGGGGAGCTGTTTTTT.

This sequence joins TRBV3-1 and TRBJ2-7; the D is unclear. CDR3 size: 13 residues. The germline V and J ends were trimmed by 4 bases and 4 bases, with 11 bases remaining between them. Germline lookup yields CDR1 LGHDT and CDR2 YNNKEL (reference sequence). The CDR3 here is CASSPRNQYEQYF. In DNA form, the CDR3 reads TGTGCCAGCAGCCCCAGGAACCAATACGAGCAGTACTTC.

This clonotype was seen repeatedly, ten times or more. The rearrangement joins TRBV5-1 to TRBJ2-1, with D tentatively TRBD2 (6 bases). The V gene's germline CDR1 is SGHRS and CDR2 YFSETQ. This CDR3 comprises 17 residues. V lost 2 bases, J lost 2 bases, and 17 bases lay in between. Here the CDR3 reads CASSFYSDRLAYNEQFF. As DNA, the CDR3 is TGCGCCAGCAGCTTCTATTCCGACCGACTAGCCTACAATGAGCAGTTCTTC.

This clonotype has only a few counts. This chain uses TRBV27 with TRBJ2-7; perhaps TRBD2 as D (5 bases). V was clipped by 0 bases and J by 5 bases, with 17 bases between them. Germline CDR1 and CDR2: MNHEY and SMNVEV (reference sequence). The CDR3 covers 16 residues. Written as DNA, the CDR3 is TGTGCCAGCAGTTTATCATCGGGGTCCAGGTTCGACGAGCAGTACTTC. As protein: CASSLSSGSRFDEQYF.

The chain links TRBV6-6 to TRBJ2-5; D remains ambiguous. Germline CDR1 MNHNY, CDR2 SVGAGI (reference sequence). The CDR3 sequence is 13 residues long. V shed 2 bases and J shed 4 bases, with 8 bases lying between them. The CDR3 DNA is TGTGCCAGCAGTTACAGGGTCGCAGAGACCCAGTACTTC. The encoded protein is CASSYRVAETQYF.

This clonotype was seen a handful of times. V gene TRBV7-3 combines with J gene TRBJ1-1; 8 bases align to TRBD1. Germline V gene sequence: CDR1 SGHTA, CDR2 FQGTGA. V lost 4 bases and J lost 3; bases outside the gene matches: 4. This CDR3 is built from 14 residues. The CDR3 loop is CASSSTGAYTEAFF. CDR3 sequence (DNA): TGTGCCAGCAGCTCGACAGGGGCTTACACTGAAGCTTTCTTT. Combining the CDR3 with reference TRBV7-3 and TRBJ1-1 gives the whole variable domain GAGVSQTPSNKVTEKGKYVELRCDPISGHTALYWYRQSLGQGPEFLIYFQGTGAADDSGLPNDRFFAVRPEGSVSTLKIQRTERGDSAVYLCASSSTGAYTEAFFGQGTRLTVV.

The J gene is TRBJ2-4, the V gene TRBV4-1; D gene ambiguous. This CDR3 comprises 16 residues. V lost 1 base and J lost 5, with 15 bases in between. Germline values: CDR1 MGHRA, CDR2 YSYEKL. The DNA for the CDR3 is TGCGCCAGCAGCCAAGGGACGGGCAAGCCCCAAAACATTCAGTACTTC. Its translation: CASSQGTGKPQNIQYF.

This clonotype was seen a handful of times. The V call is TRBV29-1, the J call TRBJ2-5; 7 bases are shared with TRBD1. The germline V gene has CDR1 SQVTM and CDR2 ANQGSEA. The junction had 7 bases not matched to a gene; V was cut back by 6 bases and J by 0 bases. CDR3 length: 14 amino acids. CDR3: CSVLGQAHQETQYF. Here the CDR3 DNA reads TGCAGCGTCCTCGGACAGGCGCACCAAGAGACCCAGTACTTC.

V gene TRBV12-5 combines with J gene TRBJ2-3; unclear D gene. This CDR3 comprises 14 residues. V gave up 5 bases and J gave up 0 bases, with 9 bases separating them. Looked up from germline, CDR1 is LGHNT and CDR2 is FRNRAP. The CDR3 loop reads CASGLSTSTDTQYF. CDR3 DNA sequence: TGTGCTAGTGGTCTCAGCACTAGCACAGATACGCAGTATTTT.

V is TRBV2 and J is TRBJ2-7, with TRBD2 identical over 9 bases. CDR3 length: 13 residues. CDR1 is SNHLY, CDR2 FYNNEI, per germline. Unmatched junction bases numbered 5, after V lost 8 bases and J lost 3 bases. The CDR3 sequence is CASVAGALYEQYF. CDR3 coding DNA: TGTGCCAGCGTAGCGGGGGCCCTCTACGAGCAGTACTTC.

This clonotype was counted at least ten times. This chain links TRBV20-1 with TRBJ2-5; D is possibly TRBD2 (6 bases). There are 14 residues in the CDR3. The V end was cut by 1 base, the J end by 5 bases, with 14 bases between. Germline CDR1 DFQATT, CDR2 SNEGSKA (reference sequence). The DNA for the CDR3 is TGCAGTGCTAGAGTCTGGAGGGCCCACGAGACCCAGTACTTC. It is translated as CSARVWRAHETQYF.

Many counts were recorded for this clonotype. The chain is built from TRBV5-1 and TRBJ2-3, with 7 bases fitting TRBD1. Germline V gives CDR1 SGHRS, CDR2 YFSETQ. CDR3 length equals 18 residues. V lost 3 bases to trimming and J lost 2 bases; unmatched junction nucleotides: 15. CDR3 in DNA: TGCGCCAGCAGCTGGACCAAACAGGGGACGGGCTTCACAGATACGCAGTATTTT. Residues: CASSWTKQGTGFTDTQYF.

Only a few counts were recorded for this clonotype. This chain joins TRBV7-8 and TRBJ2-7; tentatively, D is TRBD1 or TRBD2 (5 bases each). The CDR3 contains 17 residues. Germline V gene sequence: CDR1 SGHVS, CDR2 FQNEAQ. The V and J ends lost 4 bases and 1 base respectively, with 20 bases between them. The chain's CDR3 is CASSSRLIGASSYEQYF. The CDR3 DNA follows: TGTGCCAGCAGCTCCCGACTGATCGGGGCATCTTCCTACGAGCAGTACTTC. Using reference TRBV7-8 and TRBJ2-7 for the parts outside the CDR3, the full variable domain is GAGVSQSPRYKVAKRGQDVALRCDPISGHVSLFWYQQALGQGPEFLTYFQNEAQLDKSGLPSDRFFAERPEGSVSTLKIQRTQQEDSAVYLCASSSRLIGASSYEQYFGPGTRLTVT.

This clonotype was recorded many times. CDR3 loop: CASSPFEGTGGRETQYF. The CDR3 DNA sequence: TGTGCCAGCTCACCATTTGAAGGGACAGGGGGCCGAGAGACCCAGTACTTC. The gene calls are TRBV18 and TRBJ2-5; 12 nucleotides align to TRBD1. This CDR3 comprises 17 residues. Germline CDR1 is KGHSH and CDR2 is LQKENI. V dropped 2 bases and J dropped 4; count of bases not matched to a gene: 8.

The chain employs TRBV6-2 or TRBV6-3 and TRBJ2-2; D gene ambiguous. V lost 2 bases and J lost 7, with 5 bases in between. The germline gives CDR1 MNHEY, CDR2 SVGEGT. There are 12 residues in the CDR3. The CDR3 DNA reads TGTGCCAGCAGTTACGTGGTCGGGGAGCTGTTTTTT. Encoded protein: CASSYVVGELFF.